Listed here is a single TCR beta chain. Its antigen remains unidentified. The authors ran a second PCR of 7 to 11 cycles using a sample-barcoded 5' primer and a J-beta primer mix. One entry per CDR3 protein, called by TCRdb with MiXCR from the 5' RACE reads. The profile shows roughly 1,800,000 distinct CDR3 sequences, 49% of them singletons. This record comes from a study of blood T cells in healthy people across ages. General study points: Measured against age, TCR beta diversity per million T cells decreased in a roughly linear manner.

The germline CDR1 and CDR2 sequences are SEHNR and FQNEAQ (reference sequence). The V end lost 4 bases, the J end lost 3 bases, and 15 bases lay between the germline ends. The length of the CDR3 is 15 residues. The material sequenced was blood. This TCR came from a middle-aged woman in good health. V and J are TRBV7-9 and TRBJ1-1; no clear D gene. The DNA of the CDR3 is TGTGCCAGCAGCTCCTCCTCGTGGGAACACACTGAAGCTTTCTTT. This gives the protein CASSSSSWEHTEAFF.